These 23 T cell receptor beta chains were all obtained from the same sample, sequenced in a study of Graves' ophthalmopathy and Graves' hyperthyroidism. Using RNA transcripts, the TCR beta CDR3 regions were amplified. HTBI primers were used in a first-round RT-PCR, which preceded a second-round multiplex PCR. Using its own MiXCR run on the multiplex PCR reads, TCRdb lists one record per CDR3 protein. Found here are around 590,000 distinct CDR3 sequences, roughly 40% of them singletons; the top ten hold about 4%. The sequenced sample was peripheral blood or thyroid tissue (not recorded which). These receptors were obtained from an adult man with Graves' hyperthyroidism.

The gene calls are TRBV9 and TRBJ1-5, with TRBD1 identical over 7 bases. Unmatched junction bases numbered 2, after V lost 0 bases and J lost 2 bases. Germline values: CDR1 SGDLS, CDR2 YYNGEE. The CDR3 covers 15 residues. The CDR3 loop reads CASSVAGQGNQPQHF. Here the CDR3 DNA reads TGTGCCAGCAGCGTAGCCGGACAGGGCAATCAGCCCCAGCATTTT.

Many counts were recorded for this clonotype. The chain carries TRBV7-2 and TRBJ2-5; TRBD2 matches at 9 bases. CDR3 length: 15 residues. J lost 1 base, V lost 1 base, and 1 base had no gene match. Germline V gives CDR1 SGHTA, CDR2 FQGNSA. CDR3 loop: CASSLERGVQETQYF. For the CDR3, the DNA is TGTGCCAGCAGCTTAGAGCGGGGGGTCCAAGAGACCCAGTACTTC.

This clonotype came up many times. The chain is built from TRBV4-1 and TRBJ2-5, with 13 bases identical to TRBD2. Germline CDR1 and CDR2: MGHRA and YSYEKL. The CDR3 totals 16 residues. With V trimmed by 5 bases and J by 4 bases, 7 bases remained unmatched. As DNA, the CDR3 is TGCGCCAGCAGCGAATCGGGACTAGCGGGATTAGAGACCCAGTACTTC. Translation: CASSESGLAGLETQYF.

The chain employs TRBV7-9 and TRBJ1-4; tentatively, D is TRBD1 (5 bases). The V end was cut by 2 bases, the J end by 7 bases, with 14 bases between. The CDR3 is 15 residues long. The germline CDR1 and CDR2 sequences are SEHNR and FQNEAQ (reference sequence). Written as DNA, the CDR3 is TGTGCCAGCAGCTTACAGGGAGGGCCCGGTGAAAAACTGTTTTTT. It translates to CASSLQGGPGEKLFF.

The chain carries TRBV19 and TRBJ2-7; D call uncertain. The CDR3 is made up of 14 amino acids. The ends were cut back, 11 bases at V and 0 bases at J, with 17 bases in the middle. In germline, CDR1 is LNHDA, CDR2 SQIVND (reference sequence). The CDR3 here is CAWKAGPSSYEQYF. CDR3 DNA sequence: TGTGCCTGGAAGGCAGGTCCTAGCTCCTACGAGCAGTACTTC.

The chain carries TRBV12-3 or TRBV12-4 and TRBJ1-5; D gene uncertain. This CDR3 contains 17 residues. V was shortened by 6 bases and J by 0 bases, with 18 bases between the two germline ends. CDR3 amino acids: CASSSLPRGFSNQPQHF. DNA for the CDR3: TGTGCCAGCAGCTCCCTACCCCGGGGTTTTAGCAATCAGCCCCAGCATTTT.

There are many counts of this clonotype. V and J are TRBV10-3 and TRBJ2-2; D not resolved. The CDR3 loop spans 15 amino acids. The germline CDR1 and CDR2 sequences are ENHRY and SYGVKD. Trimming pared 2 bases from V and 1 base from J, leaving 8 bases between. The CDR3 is CAISEPGGNTGELFF. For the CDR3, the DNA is TGTGCCATCAGTGAGCCGGGCGGGAACACCGGGGAGCTGTTTTTT.

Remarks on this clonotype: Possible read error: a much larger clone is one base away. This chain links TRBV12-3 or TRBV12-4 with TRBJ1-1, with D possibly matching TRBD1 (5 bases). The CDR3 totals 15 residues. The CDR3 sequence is CASSLYRQGGTESFF. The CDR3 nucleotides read TGTGCCAGCAGTTTATATCGGCAGGGTGGCACTGAATCTTTCTTT.

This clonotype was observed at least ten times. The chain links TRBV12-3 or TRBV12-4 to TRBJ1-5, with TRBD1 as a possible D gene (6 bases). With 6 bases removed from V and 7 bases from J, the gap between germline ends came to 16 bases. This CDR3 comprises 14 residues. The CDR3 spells CASSPTGFLQPQHF. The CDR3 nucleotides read TGTGCCAGCAGCCCCACAGGGTTTCTACAGCCCCAGCATTTT.

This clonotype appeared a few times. In nucleotides, the CDR3 is TGTGCCAGCAGCTTGGCCGACGGGGATGGCTACACCTTC. It translates to CASSLADGDGYTF. The V call is TRBV5-5, the J call TRBJ1-2; D remains ambiguous. The CDR3 loop spans 13 amino acids. Trimming shortened V by 0 bases and J by 6 bases, and 9 bases separated the two germline ends. The germline gives CDR1 SGHKS, CDR2 YYEKEE (reference sequence).

DNA of the CDR3: TGTGCCAGCAGCTCCACTCCGGGACTGTACAATGAGCAGTTCTTC. The encoded protein is CASSSTPGLYNEQFF. The chain carries TRBV7-3 and TRBJ2-7, with a weak D call TRBD2 (6 bases). TRBJ2-1 matches the DNA end more closely, so the J call is doubtful. There are 15 residues in the CDR3. Germline lookup yields CDR1 SGHTA and CDR2 FQGTGA.

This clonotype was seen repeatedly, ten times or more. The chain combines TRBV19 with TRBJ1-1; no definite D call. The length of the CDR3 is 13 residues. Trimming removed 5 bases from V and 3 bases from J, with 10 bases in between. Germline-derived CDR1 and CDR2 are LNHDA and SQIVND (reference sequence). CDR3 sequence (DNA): TGTGCCAGTAGTTTCCAGGAGGACACTGAAGCTTTCTTT. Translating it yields CASSFQEDTEAFF.

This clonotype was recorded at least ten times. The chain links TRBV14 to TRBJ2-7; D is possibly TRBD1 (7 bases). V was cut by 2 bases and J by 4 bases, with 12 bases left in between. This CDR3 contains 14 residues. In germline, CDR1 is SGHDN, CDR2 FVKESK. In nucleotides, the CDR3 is TGTGCCAGCAGCCAAACAGGGGACTTATACGAGCAGTACTTC. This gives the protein CASSQTGDLYEQYF.

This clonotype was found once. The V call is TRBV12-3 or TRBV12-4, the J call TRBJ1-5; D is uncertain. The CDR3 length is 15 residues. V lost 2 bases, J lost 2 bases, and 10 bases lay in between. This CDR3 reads CASSLWGMGNQPQHF. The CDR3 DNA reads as TGTGCCAGCAGTTTATGGGGAATGGGCAATCAGCCCCAGCATTTT.

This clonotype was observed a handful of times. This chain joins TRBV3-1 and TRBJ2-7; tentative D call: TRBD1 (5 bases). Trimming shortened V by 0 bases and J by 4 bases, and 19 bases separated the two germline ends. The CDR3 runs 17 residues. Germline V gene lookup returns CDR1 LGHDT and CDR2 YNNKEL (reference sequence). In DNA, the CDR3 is TGTGCCAGCAGCCAAGAGATAGGGGTTACCTCCTCTTACGAGCAGTACTTC. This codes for CASSQEIGVTSSYEQYF.

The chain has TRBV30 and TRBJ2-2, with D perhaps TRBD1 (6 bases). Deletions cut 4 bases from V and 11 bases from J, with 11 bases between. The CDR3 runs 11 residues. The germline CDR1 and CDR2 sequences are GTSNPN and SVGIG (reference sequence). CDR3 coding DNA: TGTGCCTGGACGGCAGGGGTTGAGCTGTTTTTT. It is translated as CAWTAGVELFF.

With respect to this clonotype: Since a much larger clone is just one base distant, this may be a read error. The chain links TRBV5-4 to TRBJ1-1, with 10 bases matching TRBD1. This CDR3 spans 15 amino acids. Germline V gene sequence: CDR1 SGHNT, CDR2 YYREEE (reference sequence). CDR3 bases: TGTGCCGGCAGCCCATGGGACAGGGGAAACACTGAAGCTTTCTTT. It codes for CAGSPWDRGNTEAFF.

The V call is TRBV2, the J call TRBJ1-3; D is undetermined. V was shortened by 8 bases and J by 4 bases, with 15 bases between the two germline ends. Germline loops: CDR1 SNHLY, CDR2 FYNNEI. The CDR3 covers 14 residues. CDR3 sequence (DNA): TGTGCCAGCGAAGGACCGGACTCCGGAAACACCATATATTTT. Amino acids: CASEGPDSGNTIYF.

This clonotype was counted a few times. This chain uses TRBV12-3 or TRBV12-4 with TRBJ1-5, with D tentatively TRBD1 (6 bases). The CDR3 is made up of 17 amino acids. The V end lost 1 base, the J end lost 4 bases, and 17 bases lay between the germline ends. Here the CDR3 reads CASSLDDGQGGNQPQHF. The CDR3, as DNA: TGTGCCAGCAGTTTAGATGACGGCCAAGGGGGGAATCAGCCCCAGCATTTT.

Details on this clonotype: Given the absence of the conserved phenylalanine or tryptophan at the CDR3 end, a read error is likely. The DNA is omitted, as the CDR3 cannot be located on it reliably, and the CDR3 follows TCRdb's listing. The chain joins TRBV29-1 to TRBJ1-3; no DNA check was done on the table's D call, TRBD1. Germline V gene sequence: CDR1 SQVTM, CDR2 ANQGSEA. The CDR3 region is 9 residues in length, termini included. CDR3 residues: CSAGQSANT.

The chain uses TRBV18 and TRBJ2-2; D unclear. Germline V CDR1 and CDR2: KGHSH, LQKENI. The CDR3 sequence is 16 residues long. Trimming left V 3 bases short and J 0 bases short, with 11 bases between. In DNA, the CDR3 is TGTGCCAGCTCACCGCAACAGCTTCCGAACACCGGGGAGCTGTTTTTT. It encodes CASSPQQLPNTGELFF.

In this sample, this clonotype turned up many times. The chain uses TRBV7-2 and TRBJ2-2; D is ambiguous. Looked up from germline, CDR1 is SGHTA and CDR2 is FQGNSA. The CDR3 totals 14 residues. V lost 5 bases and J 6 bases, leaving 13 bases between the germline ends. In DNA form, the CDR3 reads TGTGCCAGCAGCCCACACAACCTGGCCGGGGAGCTGTTTTTT. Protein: CASSPHNLAGELFF. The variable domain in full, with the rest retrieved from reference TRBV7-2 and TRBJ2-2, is GAGVSQSPSNKVTEKGKDVELRCDPISGHTALYWYRQSLGQGLEFLIYFQGNSAPDKSGLPSDRFSAERTGGSVSTLTIQRTQQEDSAVYLCASSPHNLAGELFFGEGSRLTVL.

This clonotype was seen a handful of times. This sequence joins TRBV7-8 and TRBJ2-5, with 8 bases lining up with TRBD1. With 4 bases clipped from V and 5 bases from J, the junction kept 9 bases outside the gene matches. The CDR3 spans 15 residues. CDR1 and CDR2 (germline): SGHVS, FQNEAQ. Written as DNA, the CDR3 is TGTGCCAGCAGCTCGCCAGGGGGCGGCTTGGAGACCCAGTACTTC. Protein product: CASSSPGGGLETQYF.